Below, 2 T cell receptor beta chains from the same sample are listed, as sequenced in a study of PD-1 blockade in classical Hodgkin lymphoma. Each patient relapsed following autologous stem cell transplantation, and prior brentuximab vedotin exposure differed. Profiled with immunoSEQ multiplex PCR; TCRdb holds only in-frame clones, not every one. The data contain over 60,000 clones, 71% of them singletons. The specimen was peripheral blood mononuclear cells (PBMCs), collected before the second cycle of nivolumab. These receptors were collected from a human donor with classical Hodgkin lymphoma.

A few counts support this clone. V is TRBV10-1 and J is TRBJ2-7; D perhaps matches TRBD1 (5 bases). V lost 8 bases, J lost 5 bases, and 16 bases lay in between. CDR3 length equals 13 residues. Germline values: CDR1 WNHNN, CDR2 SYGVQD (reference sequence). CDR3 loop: CASSRAGYDEQYF. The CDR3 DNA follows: TGCGCCAGCTCTAGAGCAGGGTATGACGAGCAGTACTTC.

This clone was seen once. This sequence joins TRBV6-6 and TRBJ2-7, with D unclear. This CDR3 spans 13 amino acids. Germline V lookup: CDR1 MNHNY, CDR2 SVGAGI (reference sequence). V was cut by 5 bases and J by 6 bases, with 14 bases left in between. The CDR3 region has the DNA TGTGCCAGCAGTCCCGCATGGGGATTCGAGCAGTACTTC. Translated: CASSPAWGFEQYF.